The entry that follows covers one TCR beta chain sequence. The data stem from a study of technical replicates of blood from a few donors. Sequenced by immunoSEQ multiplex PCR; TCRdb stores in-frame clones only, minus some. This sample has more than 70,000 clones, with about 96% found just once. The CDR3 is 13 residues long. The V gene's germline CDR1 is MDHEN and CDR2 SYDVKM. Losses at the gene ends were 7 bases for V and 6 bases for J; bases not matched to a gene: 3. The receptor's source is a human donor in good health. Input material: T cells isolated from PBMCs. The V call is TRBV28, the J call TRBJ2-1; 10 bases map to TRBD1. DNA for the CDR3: TGTGCCAGCATCGGGACAGGGGCCAATGAGCAGTTCTTC. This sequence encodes CASIGTGANEQFF.